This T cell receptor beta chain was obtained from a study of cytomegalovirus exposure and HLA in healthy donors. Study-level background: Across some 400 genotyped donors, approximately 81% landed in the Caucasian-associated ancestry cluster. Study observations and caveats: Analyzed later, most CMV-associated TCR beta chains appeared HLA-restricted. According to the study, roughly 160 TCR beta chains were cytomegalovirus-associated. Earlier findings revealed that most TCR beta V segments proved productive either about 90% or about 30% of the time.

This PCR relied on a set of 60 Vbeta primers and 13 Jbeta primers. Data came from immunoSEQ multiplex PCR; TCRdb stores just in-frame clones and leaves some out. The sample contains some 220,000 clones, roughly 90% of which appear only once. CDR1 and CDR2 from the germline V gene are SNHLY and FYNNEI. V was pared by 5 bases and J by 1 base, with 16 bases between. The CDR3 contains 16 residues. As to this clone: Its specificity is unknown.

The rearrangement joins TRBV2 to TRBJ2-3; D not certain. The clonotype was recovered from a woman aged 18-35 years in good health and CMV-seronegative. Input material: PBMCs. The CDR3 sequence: CASSTMSVGRTDTQYF. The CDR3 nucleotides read TGTGCCAGCAGTACGATGTCGGTGGGCCGCACAGATACGCAGTATTTT.